The present TCR beta chain was sequenced within a study of cytomegalovirus exposure and HLA in healthy donors. Background on the study: There were fewer than 130 million unique TCR beta sequences, drawn from about 179 million T cells, in an earlier analysis. Study-wide points: The authors later found most CMV-associated TCR beta chains appeared HLA-restricted.

Regarding this clone: Its antigen is still unknown.

V was shortened by 2 bases and J by 4 bases, with 12 bases between the two germline ends. Per the germline V gene, CDR1 is SGHDT and CDR2 is YYEEEE. The CDR3 length is 14 residues. The PCR was carried out with 60 Vbeta primers and 13 Jbeta primers. The repertoire was sequenced with immunoSEQ multiplex PCR; TCRdb's copy has only in-frame clones and lacks some. Of about 190,000 clones listed, roughly 80% are singletons. Sequences were obtained from PBMCs. The receptor was isolated from a woman under 30 in good health and CMV-seronegative. The chain has TRBV5-6 and TRBJ1-1; D may be TRBD1 (6 bases). The chain's CDR3 is CASSLDRLSTEAFF. In nucleotides, the CDR3 is TGTGCCAGCAGCTTAGACAGGTTGAGCACTGAAGCTTTCTTT.